Presented here are 5 T cell receptor beta chains from one specimen sequenced in a study of CD4 T cells in relation to SARS-CoV-2 and coronaviruses. The assay was immunoSEQ multiplex PCR, and TCRdb's table has in-frame clones only and misses some. Of tens of thousands of clones in the sample, roughly 88% are singletons; the top ten hold about 1.4%. Before the COVID-19 pandemic, during about 2011-2019, CD4+ T cells were taken from unexposed donors. Sequencing was performed on memory CD4+ T cells from PBMCs. The receptors here all came from a human donor in good health.

The genes are TRBV28 and TRBJ2-7; tentatively, D is TRBD1 or TRBD2 (6 bases each). The CDR3 covers 13 residues. From germline, CDR1 is MDHEN and CDR2 SYDVKM. Trimming pared 2 bases from V and 6 bases from J, leaving 11 bases between. The CDR3 sequence: CASSLGGRREQYF. The CDR3, as DNA: TGTGCCAGCAGTTTAGGGGGGCGGCGCGAGCAGTACTTC. Full variable domain (rest looked up from reference TRBV28 and TRBJ2-7): DVKVTQSSRYLVKRTGEKVFLECVQDMDHENMFWYRQDPGLGLRLIYFSYDVKMKEKGDIPEGYSVSREKKERFSLILESASTNQTSMYLCASSLGGRREQYFGPGTRLTVT.

The chain employs TRBV29-1 and TRBJ2-1; D remains ambiguous. This CDR3 is built from 15 residues. Trimming pared 1 base from V and 5 bases from J, leaving 15 bases between. The germline V gene has CDR1 SQVTM and CDR2 ANQGSEA. CDR3 loop: CSVEVQPIRNNEQFF. In DNA form, the CDR3 reads TGCAGCGTTGAAGTTCAGCCTATCCGGAACAATGAGCAGTTCTTC.

V and J are TRBV9 and TRBJ2-1; D may match TRBD1 or TRBD2 (6 bases each). The CDR3 spans 15 residues. Germline V gene data show CDR1 as SGDLS and CDR2 as YYNGEE. V lost 3 bases and J lost 6, with 16 bases in between. CDR3 amino acids: CASSGEDSLLNEQFF. The CDR3 coding sequence is TGTGCCAGCAGCGGGGAGGACAGTTTACTCAATGAGCAGTTCTTC.

The chain links TRBV7-8 to TRBJ2-2; TRBD2 is a possible D gene (6 bases). Germline V gives CDR1 SGHVS, CDR2 FQNEAQ. V lost 1 base, J lost 4 bases, and 13 bases lay in between. The CDR3 has 16 amino acids. CDR3 residues: CASSLVGGQTTGELFF. In DNA, the CDR3 is TGTGCCAGCAGCTTAGTCGGGGGTCAGACCACCGGGGAGCTGTTTTTT.

This chain links TRBV5-1 with TRBJ1-2; D might be TRBD1 (6 bases). The V gene's germline CDR1 is SGHRS and CDR2 YFSETQ. This CDR3 contains 15 residues. Trimming left V 0 bases short and J 3 bases short, with 12 bases between. DNA for the CDR3: TGCGCCAGCAGCTTGGAGACAGGAGAGTACTATGGCTACACCTTC. This translates into CASSLETGEYYGYTF. Drawing the rest from reference TRBV5-1 and TRBJ1-2, the complete variable domain is KAGVTQTPRYLIKTRGQQVTLSCSPISGHRSVSWYQQTPGQGLQFLFEYFSETQRNKGNFPGRFSGRQFSNSRSEMNVSTLELGDSALYLCASSLETGEYYGYTFGSGTRLTVV.